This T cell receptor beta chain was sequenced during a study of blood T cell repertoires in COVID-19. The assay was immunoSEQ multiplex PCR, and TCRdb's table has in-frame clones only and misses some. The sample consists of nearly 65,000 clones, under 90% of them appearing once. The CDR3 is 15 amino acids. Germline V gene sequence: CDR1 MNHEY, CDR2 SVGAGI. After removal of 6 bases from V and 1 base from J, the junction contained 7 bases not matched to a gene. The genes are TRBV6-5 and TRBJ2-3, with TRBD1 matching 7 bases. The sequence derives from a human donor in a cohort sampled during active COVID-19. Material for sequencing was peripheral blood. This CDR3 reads CASRDRQGGTDTQYF. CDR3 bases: TGTGCCAGCAGGGATAGACAGGGAGGCACAGATACGCAGTATTTT.